This TCR beta chain was sequenced during a study of T cell changes during pregnancy in multiple sclerosis (dated 2019 in TCRdb). Notes on the research overall: In women with multiple sclerosis, the researchers looked at how the T cell repertoire shifted as pregnancy progressed.

Spanning cysteine to phenylalanine, the CDR3 consists of 14 amino acids. Only CDR3 DNA is held: 42 bases, read in frame from base 1. CDR1 and CDR2, looked up from the germline V gene, are SQVTM and ANQGSEA. Relative to germline, V is missing 4 bases and J is missing 9 bases, with 10 bases of the junction outside any gene match. Comments on this clone: Its antigen remains unidentified. The sample holds no much larger clone one base away, and base qualities are not on file.

Library generation was performed with the immunoSEQ multiplex PCR assay. The table comes from immuneACCESS by way of TCRdb, which keeps in-frame sequences with V and J called. Part of the clones is missing from these tables; in studies checked, under half for an unresolved V gene and the rest for unknown reasons. The sample yields approximately 100,000 clones; approximately 92% were counted once. 2.5% to 4% of the sample belongs to the ten largest clones. Sequencing used peripheral blood, obtained in the second trimester of pregnancy. The chain links TRBV29-1 with TRBJ1-2, with 11 bases in between that match TRBD1. This clonotype was obtained from a female donor with multiple sclerosis, enrolled in a pregnancy study. The CDR3 corresponds to CSVVRTGGDASYTF. The sequenced DNA: TGCAGCGTTGTAAGGACAGGGGGCGACGCCAGCTACACCTTC.